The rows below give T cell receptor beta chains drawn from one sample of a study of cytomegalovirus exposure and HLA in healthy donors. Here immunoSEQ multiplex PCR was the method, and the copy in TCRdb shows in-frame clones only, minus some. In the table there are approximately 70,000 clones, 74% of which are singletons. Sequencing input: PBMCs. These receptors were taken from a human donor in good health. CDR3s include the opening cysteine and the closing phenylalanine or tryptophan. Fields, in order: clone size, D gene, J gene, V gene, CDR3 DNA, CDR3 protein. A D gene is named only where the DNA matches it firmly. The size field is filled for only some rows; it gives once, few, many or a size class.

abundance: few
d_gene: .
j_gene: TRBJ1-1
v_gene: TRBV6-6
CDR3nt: TGTGCCAGCAGTTACGGTGCAAAGGGGGGGTTAACTGAAGCTTTCTTT
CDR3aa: CASSYGAKGGLTEAFF

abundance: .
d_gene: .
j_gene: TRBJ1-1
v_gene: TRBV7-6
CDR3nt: TGTGCCAGCAGCCAGAGGCCGAACACTGAAGCTTTCTTT
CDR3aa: CASSQRPNTEAFF

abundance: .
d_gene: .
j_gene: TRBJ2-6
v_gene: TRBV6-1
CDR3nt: TGTGCCAGCAGTGAAATATCCGGGACTGGGGCCAACGTCCTGACTTTC
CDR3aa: CASSEISGTGANVLTF

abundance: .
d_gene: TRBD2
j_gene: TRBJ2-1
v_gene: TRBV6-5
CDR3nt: TGTGCCAGCAGTTTTGGGGTAGCGGGAGGCCAGGAGCAGTTCTTC
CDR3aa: CASSFGVAGGQEQFF

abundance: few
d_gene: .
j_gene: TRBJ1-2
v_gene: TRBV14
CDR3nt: TGTGCCAGCAGCCAAGGGGATGAGGGTTGGCCCTATGGCTACACCTTC
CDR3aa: CASSQGDEGWPYGYTF

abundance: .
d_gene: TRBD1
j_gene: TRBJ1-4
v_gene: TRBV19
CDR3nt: TGTGCCAGTAGTCTCCGGTTGGGACAGAGTGGAGAAAAACTGTTTTTT
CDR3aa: CASSLRLGQSGEKLFF

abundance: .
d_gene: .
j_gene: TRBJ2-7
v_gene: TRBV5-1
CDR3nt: TGCGCCAGCAGCTTGGAAGTAGGGAGGACCTACGAGCAGTACTTC
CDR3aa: CASSLEVGRTYEQYF

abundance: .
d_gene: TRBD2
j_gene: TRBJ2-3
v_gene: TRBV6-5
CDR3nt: TGTGCCAGCAGGGGACTAGGTAGCACAGATACGCAGTATTTT
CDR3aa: CASRGLGSTDTQYF

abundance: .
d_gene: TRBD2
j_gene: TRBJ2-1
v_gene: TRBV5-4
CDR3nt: TGTGCCAGCATAAGTGGGGGGCTAGCGGGGGCGTTCGGGGGGGAGCAGTTCTTC
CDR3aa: CASISGGLAGAFGGEQFF

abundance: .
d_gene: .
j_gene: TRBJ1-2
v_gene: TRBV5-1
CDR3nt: TGCGCCAGCAGCTTGGCTTCGCCCTCAGGGGCGGAAGGCTACACCTTC
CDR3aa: CASSLASPSGAEGYTF

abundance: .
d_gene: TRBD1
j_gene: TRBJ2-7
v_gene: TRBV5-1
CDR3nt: TGCGCCAGCAGCTTGGTAGGACAGGGGGCTCTTGAGCAGTACTTC
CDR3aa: CASSLVGQGALEQYF

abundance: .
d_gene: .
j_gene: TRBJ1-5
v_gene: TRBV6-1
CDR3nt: TGTGCCAGCAGTGACCTCGGGGGTATTGGACAGCCCCAGCATTTT
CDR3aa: CASSDLGGIGQPQHF

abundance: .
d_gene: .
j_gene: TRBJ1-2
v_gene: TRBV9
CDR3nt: TGTGCCAGCAGCGCCCGGGACTTCTATGGCTACACCTTC
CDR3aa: CASSARDFYGYTF

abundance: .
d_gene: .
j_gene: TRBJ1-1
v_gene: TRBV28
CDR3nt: TGTGCCAGCAGTTGGGTGACCCTGACACTCAACACTGAAGCTTTCTTT
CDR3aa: CASSWVTLTLNTEAFF

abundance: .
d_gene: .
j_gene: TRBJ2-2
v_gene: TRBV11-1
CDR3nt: TGTGCCAGCAGCTCTCCGGGGGGCCCGAAACCCGGGGAGCTGTTTTTT
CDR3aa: CASSSPGGPKPGELFF

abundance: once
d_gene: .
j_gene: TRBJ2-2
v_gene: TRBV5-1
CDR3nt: TGCGCCAGCAGCCAAATATCGCCAGGAACCAACGGGGAGCTGTTTTTT
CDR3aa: CASSQISPGTNGELFF

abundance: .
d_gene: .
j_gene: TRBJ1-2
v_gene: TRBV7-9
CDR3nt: TGTGCCAGCAGCCAATCGACACTGCCCTCCTATGGCTACACCTTC
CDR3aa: CASSQSTLPSYGYTF

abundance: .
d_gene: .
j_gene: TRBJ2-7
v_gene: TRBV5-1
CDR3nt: TGCGCCAGCAGCTTGGCCCCACAACCTGCCACCTACGAGCAGTACTTC
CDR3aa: CASSLAPQPATYEQYF

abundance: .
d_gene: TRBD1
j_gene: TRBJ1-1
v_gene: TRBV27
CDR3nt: TGTGCCAGCAGTTACCAACAGGGGGCTGTCATCCTACTGAACACTGAAGCTTTCTTT
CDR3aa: CASSYQQGAVILLNTEAFF

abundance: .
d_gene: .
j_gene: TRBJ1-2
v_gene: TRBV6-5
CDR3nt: TGTGCCAGCAGTTACGGAGCCAGGGAAAAAGGCTACACCTTC
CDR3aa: CASSYGAREKGYTF

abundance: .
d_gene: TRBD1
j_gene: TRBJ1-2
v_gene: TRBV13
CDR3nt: TGTGCCAGCAGCCGATCCGGGACAGGCATCTATGGCTACACCTTC
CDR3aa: CASSRSGTGIYGYTF

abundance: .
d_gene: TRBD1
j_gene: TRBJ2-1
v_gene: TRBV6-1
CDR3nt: TGTGCCCACAGTGAACCACAGGGGGCTCGGAATGAGCAGTTCTTC
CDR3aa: CAHSEPQGARNEQFF

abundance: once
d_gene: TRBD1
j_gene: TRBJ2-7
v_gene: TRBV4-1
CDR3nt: TGCGCCAGCAGCCAGCAGACAGGGTCCTACGAGCAGTACTTC
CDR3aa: CASSQQTGSYEQYF

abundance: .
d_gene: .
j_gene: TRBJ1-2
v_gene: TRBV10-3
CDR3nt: TGTGCCATCAGTGAGTCCCAGAGCGGGGAGTATGGCTACACCTTC
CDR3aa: CAISESQSGEYGYTF